This T cell receptor beta chain was documented in a study of response to subunit inactivated influenza vaccine. After removal of 5 bases from V and 4 bases from J, the junction contained 5 bases not matched to a gene. This CDR3 has 14 amino acids. MiXCR was run by TCRdb on the RT-PCR reads, yielding one entry per CDR3 protein. The sample consists of about 570,000 distinct CDR3 sequences, over 9% of them appearing once. These data are also associated with another study on T cells expressing NK-cell markers. That work states: 5'RACE template switching built TCR beta cDNA with unique molecular identifiers. HCMV seropositivity marked seven of the eight sequenced donors; one was seronegative. Several experiments confined sorting to alpha-beta TCR T cells with an anti-gamma-delta TCR antibody. Roughly six donors showed dominant NKG2C+ clonotypes comprising about 1.0-7.0% of their CD8+ T cells. For a handful of donors, these clonotypes were likewise the leading ones in the CD3+CD56-NKG2C+ fraction.

The sample in question was PBMCs from blood, obtained on the day of vaccination. The origin of this receptor is a man in his fifties or sixties who received an inactivated influenza vaccine. The chain carries TRBV12-3 or TRBV12-4 and TRBJ2-1, with 7 bases aligning to TRBD1. Here the CDR3 reads CASSPEGQYNEQFF. CDR3 DNA sequence: TGTGCCAGCAGTCCAGAGGGACAGTACAATGAGCAGTTCTTC.